The 21 T cell receptor beta chains below all came from one sample that was sequenced in a study of blood T cell repertoires in COVID-19. Data came from immunoSEQ multiplex PCR; TCRdb stores just in-frame clones and leaves some out. The sample contains a few hundred thousand clones, about four fifths of which appear only once. The sequenced sample consisted of peripheral blood. Receptors were obtained from a woman under 30 with acute or convalescent COVID-19.

This clone came up once. The V gene is TRBV11-2, the J gene TRBJ2-4; 10 bases are a match to TRBD2. The CDR3 extends over 16 amino acids. V dropped 6 bases and J dropped 0; count of bases not matched to a gene: 5. Germline V gives CDR1 SGHAT, CDR2 FQNNGV. CDR3 nucleotides: TGTGCCAGCAGGTCCCTAGCGGGAGAAGCCAAAAACATTCAGTACTTC. It is translated as CASRSLAGEAKNIQYF.

This clone was found a few times. The rearrangement links TRBV7-2 to TRBJ2-1; D uncertain. Germline V gives CDR1 SGHTA, CDR2 FQGNSA. The CDR3 contains 13 residues. Trimming left V 1 base short and J 10 bases short, with 11 bases between. The CDR3 is CASSLDLSNEQFF. CDR3 coding DNA: TGTGCCAGCAGCTTAGACTTGTCTAACGAGCAGTTCTTC.

This clone occurred a few times. The rearrangement joins TRBV10-3 to TRBJ1-1; 9 nucleotides line up with TRBD1. The CDR3 has 14 residues. Germline CDR1 and CDR2: ENHRY and SYGVKD. After removal of 6 bases from V and 3 bases from J, the junction contained 5 bases not matched to a gene. Here the CDR3 DNA reads TGTGCCATCAGAGGACAGGGGACGTACACTGAAGCTTTCTTT. Its protein product is CAIRGQGTYTEAFF.

The chain combines TRBV27 with TRBJ2-1; 16 bases fit TRBD2. The CDR3 spans 16 residues. V lost 5 bases to trimming and J lost 10 bases; unmatched junction nucleotides: 8. The germline V gene has CDR1 MNHEY and CDR2 SMNVEV (reference sequence). CDR3 region: CASSPGTSGRVREQFF. The CDR3 DNA sequence: TGTGCCAGCAGTCCCGGGACTAGCGGGAGGGTAAGGGAGCAGTTCTTC.

The CDR3 sequence: CASSRTDTAQETQYF. CDR3 DNA sequence: TGTGCCAGCAGCCGCACGGACACGGCGCAAGAGACCCAGTACTTC. The V call is TRBV27, the J call TRBJ2-5; tentative D call: TRBD1 (5 bases). V lost 6 bases to trimming and J lost 2 bases, with 16 bases between them. This CDR3 has 15 amino acids. Germline loops: CDR1 MNHEY, CDR2 SMNVEV (reference sequence).

The CDR3 coding sequence is TGTGCCAGCAGTTACGCGGTAGGGGCGCGGGGTGAAAAACTGTTTTTT. Its translation is CASSYAVGARGEKLFF. This chain connects TRBV6-5 to TRBJ1-4; D is perhaps TRBD1 (5 bases). Germline values: CDR1 MNHEY, CDR2 SVGAGI. CDR3 length: 16 amino acids. V dropped 2 bases and J dropped 7 bases, with 17 bases sitting between them.

This chain links TRBV10-3 with TRBJ1-3, with D tentatively TRBD1 (6 bases). Germline assignment: CDR1 ENHRY and CDR2 SYGVKD. The V end was cut by 10 bases, the J end by 0 bases, with 7 bases between. This CDR3 contains 12 residues. DNA of the CDR3: TGTGCCACACAGGGCTCTGGAAACACCATATATTTT. Translation: CATQGSGNTIYF.

The V gene is TRBV30, the J gene TRBJ2-7; D unresolved. The V gene's germline CDR1 is GTSNPN and CDR2 SVGIG (reference sequence). The length of the CDR3 is 12 residues. Trimming removed 0 bases at V and 5 bases at J, with 8 bases between. The chain's CDR3 is CAWSVAVNEQYF. Written as DNA, the CDR3 is TGTGCCTGGAGTGTTGCGGTTAACGAGCAGTACTTC.

This clone was observed a single time. This chain joins TRBV11-2 and TRBJ2-7; TRBD1 aligns across 7 bases. The germline CDR1 and CDR2 sequences are SGHAT and FQNNGV. The CDR3 has 17 amino acids. Trimming took 1 base from V and 0 from J; bases not matched to a gene: 9. This CDR3 is CASSLGHGTAISYEQYF. CDR3 nucleotide sequence: TGTGCCAGCAGCTTAGGCCACGGGACAGCTATCTCCTACGAGCAGTACTTC.

The chain has TRBV19 and TRBJ2-7; weak D call: TRBD1 (7 bases). The CDR3 is 14 amino acids. The V end lost 9 bases, the J end lost 0 bases, and 15 bases lay between the germline ends. Germline V gene sequence: CDR1 LNHDA, CDR2 SQIVND (reference sequence). CDR3 in DNA: TGTGCCAGCGCGGGACAGCCTCTCTCCTACGAGCAGTACTTC. It translates to CASAGQPLSYEQYF.

This clone was seen only once. The chain recombines TRBV30 with TRBJ2-3; D is possibly TRBD1 (7 bases). V lost 3 bases and J lost 6, with 16 bases in between. The CDR3 has 14 amino acids. CDR1 is GTSNPN and CDR2 is SVGIG in the germline V gene (reference sequence). Written as DNA, the CDR3 is TGTGCCTGGAGCACCGGGCAGGGGGGCGATACGCAGTATTTT. Amino acids: CAWSTGQGGDTQYF.

J is TRBJ2-7 and V is TRBV6-2 or TRBV6-3; no firm D call. Germline CDR1 reads MNHEY; CDR2 reads SVGEGT. The CDR3 spans 15 residues. With 4 bases removed from V and 6 bases from J, the gap between germline ends came to 19 bases. CDR3 DNA sequence: TGTGCCAGCAGTTTATTGTCTAGACCTACCTCCGAGCAGTACTTC. Amino acid sequence: CASSLLSRPTSEQYF.

This rearrangement joins TRBV6-1 to TRBJ1-2; the D gene is possibly TRBD1 (6 bases). V shed 1 base and J shed 3 bases, with 12 bases lying between them. The CDR3 sequence is 15 residues long. The V gene's germline CDR1 is MNHNS and CDR2 SASEGT. The CDR3 DNA reads as TGTGCCAGCAGTGAAGGGCAGGGGCCGCACTATGGCTACACCTTC. Encoded protein: CASSEGQGPHYGYTF.

This chain uses TRBV24-1 with TRBJ2-2; the match to TRBD1 covers 9 bases. Germline-derived CDR1 and CDR2 are KGHDR and SFDVKD. The CDR3 is 14 residues long. Trimming removed 10 bases from V and 2 bases from J; junction bases left unmatched: 4. The CDR3 DNA sequence: TGTGCCACACGGGACAGGGACAACACCGGGGAGCTGTTTTTT. Amino acid sequence: CATRDRDNTGELFF.

The chain couples TRBV4-2 to TRBJ2-1, with a weak D call TRBD2 (5 bases). The CDR3 totals 16 residues. From germline, CDR1 is LGHNA and CDR2 YNFKEQ. Trimming shortened V by 1 base and J by 2 bases, and 12 bases separated the two germline ends. DNA for the CDR3: TGTGCCAGCAGCCAAGTTGGGAGTCTCCCCTACAATGAGCAGTTCTTC. Residues: CASSQVGSLPYNEQFF.

J is TRBJ2-2 and V is TRBV18, with D perhaps TRBD1 (5 bases). Trimming pared 0 bases from V and 0 bases from J, leaving 11 bases between. CDR1 is KGHSH and CDR2 is LQKENI in the germline V gene. This CDR3 has 17 amino acids. CDR3 nucleotides: TGTGCCAGCTCACCACCGAGTACAGGCACGAACACCGGGGAGCTGTTTTTT. Its protein product is CASSPPSTGTNTGELFF.

This clone was observed a single time. The chain is built from TRBV7-9 and TRBJ1-1; tentatively, D is TRBD1 (6 bases). CDR1 and CDR2 (germline): SEHNR, FQNEAQ (reference sequence). CDR3 length equals 14 residues. V was trimmed by 7 bases and J by 0 bases, leaving 12 bases between them. Here the CDR3 reads CASTWTAMNTEAFF. The CDR3 bases are TGTGCCAGCACCTGGACAGCCATGAACACTGAAGCTTTCTTT.

This chain links TRBV6-2 or TRBV6-3 with TRBJ1-2; 7 bases fit TRBD1. The germline V gene has CDR1 MNHEY and CDR2 SVGEGT. This CDR3 is built from 12 residues. V lost 6 bases, J lost 8 bases, and 6 bases stayed unmatched. The CDR3 nucleotides are TGTGCCAGCAGCCTGACAGGGAACGGCTACACCTTC. Translating gives CASSLTGNGYTF.

V and J are TRBV6-6 and TRBJ2-2; the match to TRBD1 covers 7 bases. V lost 2 bases and J lost 2; bases outside the gene matches: 2. This CDR3 region has 15 residues. Germline CDR1 is MNHNY and CDR2 is SVGAGI (reference sequence). For the CDR3, the DNA is TGTGCCAGCAGTTACGGGGACAGCAACACCGGGGAGCTGTTTTTT. This translates into CASSYGDSNTGELFF.

This clone appeared once. The chain is built from TRBV7-9 and TRBJ2-5; TRBD1 is a possible D gene (7 bases). V was cut by 2 bases and J by 0 bases, with 16 bases left in between. The V gene's germline CDR1 is SEHNR and CDR2 FQNEAQ (reference sequence). The CDR3 loop spans 17 amino acids. CDR3 coding DNA: TGTGCCAGCAGCTTATTGCGGGACAGACCGAACCAAGAGACCCAGTACTTC. Its protein is CASSLLRDRPNQETQYF.

The chain employs TRBV3-1 (or the pseudogene TRBV3-2) and TRBJ1-3; D not certain. The CDR3 is 14 residues long. Trimming left V 4 bases short and J 2 bases short, with 9 bases between. Germline loops: CDR1 LGHDT, CDR2 YNNKEL (reference sequence). CDR3 DNA: TGTGCCAGCAGCCTTGGCCGGGCTGGAAACACCATATATTTT. Encoded protein: CASSLGRAGNTIYF.